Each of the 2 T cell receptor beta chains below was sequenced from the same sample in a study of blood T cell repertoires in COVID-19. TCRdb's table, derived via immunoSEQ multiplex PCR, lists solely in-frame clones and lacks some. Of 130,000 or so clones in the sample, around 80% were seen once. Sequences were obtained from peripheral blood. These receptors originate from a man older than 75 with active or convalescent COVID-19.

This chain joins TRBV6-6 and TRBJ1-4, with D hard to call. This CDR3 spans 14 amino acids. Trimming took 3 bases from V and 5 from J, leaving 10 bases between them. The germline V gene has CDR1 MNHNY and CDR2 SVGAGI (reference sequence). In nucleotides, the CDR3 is TGTGCCAGCAGTTATCCTGAGATCAATGAAAAACTGTTTTTT. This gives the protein CASSYPEINEKLFF.

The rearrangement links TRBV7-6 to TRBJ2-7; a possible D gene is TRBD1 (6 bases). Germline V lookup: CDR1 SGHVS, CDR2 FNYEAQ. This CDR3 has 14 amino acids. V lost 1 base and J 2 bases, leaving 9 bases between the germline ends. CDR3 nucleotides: TGTGCCAGCAGCTTAGGCAGGGGCCCCTACGAGCAGTACTTC. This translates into CASSLGRGPYEQYF.